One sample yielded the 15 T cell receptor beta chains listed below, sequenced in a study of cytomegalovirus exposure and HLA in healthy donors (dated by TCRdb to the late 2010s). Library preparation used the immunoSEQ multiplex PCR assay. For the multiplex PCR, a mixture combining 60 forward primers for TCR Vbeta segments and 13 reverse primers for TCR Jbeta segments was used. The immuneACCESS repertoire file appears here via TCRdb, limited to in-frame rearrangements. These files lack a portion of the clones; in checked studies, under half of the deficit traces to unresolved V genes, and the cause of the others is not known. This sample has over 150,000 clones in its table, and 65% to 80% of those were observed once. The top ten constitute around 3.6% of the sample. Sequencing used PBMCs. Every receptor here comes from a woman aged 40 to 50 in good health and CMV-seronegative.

CDR3 sequence (DNA): TGTGCCAGCAGCGCCCAGACTAGCGGGAACACAGATACGCAGTATTTT. Amino acid sequence: CASSAQTSGNTDTQYF. This chain connects TRBV7-8 to TRBJ2-3; 11 nucleotides align to TRBD2. V shed 5 bases and J 2 bases; nucleotides not matched to a gene: 6. The CDR3 contains 16 residues. In germline, CDR1 is SGHVS, CDR2 FQNEAQ.

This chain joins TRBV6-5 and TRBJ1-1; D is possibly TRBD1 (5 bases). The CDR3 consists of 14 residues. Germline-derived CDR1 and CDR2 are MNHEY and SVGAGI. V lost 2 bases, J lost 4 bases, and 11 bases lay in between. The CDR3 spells CASSYLDTITEAFF. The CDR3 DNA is TGTGCCAGCAGTTACCTGGACACAATCACTGAAGCTTTCTTT.

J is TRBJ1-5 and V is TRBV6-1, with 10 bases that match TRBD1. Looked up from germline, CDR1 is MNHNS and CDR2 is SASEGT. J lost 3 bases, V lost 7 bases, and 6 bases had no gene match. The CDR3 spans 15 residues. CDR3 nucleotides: TGTGCCAGCAAGAGGGACAGGGGTATCAATCAGCCCCAGCATTTT. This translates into CASKRDRGINQPQHF.

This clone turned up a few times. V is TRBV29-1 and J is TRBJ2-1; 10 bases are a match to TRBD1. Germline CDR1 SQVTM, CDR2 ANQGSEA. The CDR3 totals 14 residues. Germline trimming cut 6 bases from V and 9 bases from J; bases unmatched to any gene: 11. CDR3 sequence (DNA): TGCAGCGTCACCGACAGGGGGCAAATTTTTGAGCAGTTCTTC. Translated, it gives CSVTDRGQIFEQFF.

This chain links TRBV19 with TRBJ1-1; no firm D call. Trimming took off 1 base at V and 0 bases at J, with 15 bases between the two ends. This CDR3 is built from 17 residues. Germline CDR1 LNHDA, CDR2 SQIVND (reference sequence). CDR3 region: CASSIAPGQSVNTEAFF. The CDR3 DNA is TGTGCCAGTAGTATAGCACCGGGTCAGTCCGTGAACACTGAAGCTTTCTTT.

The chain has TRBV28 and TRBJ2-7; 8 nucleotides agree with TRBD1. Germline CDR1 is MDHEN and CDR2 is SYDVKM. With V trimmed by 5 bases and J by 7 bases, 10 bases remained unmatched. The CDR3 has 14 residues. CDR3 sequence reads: CASSPRGRWREQYF. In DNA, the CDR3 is TGTGCCAGCAGTCCCAGGGGGCGTTGGAGGGAGCAGTACTTC.

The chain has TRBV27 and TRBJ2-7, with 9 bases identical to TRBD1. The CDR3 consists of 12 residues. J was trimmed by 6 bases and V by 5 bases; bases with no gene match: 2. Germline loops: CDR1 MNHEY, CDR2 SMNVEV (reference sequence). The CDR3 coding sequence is TGTGCCAGCAGTCCGACAGGGGGCGAGCAGTACTTC. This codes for CASSPTGGEQYF.

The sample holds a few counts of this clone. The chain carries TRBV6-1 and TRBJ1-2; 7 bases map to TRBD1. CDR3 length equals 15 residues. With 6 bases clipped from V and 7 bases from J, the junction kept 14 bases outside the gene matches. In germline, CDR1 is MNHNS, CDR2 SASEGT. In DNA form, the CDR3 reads TGTGCCAGCAGCGAAAAAGAGGGACAGAGTTGTGGCTACACCTTC. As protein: CASSEKEGQSCGYTF.

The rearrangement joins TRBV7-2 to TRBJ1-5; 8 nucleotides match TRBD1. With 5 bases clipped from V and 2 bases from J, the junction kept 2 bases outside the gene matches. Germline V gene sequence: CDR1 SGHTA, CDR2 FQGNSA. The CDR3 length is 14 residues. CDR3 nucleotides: TGTGCCAGCAGCGCGGGACAGGGCAATCAGCCCCAGCATTTT. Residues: CASSAGQGNQPQHF.

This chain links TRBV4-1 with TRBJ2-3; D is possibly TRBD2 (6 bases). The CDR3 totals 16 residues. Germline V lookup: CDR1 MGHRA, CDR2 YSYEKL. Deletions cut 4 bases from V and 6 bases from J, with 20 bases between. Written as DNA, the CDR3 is TGCGCCAGCAGCCCGGACATATGGCCTGGGGGGGATACGCAGTATTTT. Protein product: CASSPDIWPGGDTQYF.

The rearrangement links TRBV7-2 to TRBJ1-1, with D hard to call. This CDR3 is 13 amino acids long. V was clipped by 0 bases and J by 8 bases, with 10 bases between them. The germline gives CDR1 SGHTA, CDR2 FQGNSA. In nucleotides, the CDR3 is TGTGCCAGCAGCTTAGCCCAGGCCTCGGAAGCTTTCTTT. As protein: CASSLAQASEAFF. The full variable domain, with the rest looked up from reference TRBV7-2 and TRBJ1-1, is GAGVSQSPSNKVTEKGKDVELRCDPISGHTALYWYRQSLGQGLEFLIYFQGNSAPDKSGLPSDRFSAERTGGSVSTLTIQRTQQEDSAVYLCASSLAQASEAFFGQGTRLTVV.

The CDR3 spells CASRSTGGQETQYF. The DNA for the CDR3 is TGCGCCAGCAGATCTACCGGGGGTCAAGAGACCCAGTACTTC. The J gene is TRBJ2-5, the V gene TRBV5-1; D perhaps matches TRBD2 (6 bases). V lost 5 bases, J lost 2 bases, and 13 bases lay in between. CDR1 is SGHRS and CDR2 is YFSETQ in the germline V gene. This CDR3 has 14 amino acids.

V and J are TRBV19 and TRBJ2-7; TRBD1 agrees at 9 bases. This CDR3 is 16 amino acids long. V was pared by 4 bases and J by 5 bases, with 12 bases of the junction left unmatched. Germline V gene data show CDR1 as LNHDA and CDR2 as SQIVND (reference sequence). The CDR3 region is CASSTLAGTGSHEQYF. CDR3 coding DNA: TGTGCCAGTAGTACCCTCGCAGGGACAGGGAGCCACGAGCAGTACTTC. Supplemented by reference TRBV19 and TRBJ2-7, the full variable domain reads DGGITQSPKYLFRKEGQNVTLSCEQNLNHDAMYWYRQDPGQGLRLIYYSQIVNDFQKGDIAEGYSVSREKKESFPLTVTSAQKNPTAFYLCASSTLAGTGSHEQYFGPGTRLTVT.

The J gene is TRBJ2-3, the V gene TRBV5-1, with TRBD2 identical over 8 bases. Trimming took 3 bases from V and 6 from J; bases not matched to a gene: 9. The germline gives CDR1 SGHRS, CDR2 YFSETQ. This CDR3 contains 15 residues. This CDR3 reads CASSYRTGGEDTQYF. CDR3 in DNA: TGCGCCAGCAGCTACCGAACCGGGGGGGAGGATACGCAGTATTTT.

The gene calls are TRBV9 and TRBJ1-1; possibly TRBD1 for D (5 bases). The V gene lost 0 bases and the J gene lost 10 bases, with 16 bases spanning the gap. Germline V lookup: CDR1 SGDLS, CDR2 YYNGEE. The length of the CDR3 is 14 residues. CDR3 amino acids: CASSVVPLDRSAFF. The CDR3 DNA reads TGTGCCAGCAGCGTAGTCCCCCTTGACAGATCAGCTTTCTTT.